This T cell receptor (beta chain) was sequenced in a study of CD8 T cells in Susac syndrome. Whole-study findings and limits: Susac syndrome CD4+ T cell repertoires showed no clonal expansion. An acknowledgment was made by the study that its TCR sequencing and HLA analysis involved relatively few individuals.

An input of 0.5 to 1 ug of RNA was subjected to reverse transcription using random hexamers. TCRdb itself ran the immunoSEQ multiplex PCR reads through MiXCR, one entry per CDR3 protein. This table holds more than 150,000 distinct CDR3 sequences, almost 96% found once. The CDR3 sequence is 13 residues long. Looked up from germline, CDR1 is GTSNPN and CDR2 is SVGIG (reference sequence). V lost 2 bases to trimming and J lost 1 base, with 9 bases between them. The sample holds one count of this clonotype. No antigen is known for it. Susac syndrome patients met recently defined diagnostic criteria for definite or probable disease. TEMRA cells were FACS-enriched, while CD8+ and CD4+ T cells were negatively isolated.

Sequenced input: CD4+ T cells from PBMCs. The sequence was collected from a human donor with Susac syndrome. This chain uses TRBV30 with TRBJ2-7, with D uncertain. The CDR3 nucleotides are TGTGCCTGGAGTACCCCCTCATCCTACGAGCAGTACTTC. Residues: CAWSTPSSYEQYF.